The source of this T cell receptor (beta chain) is a study of T cell repertoires in ileal Crohn's disease. Study-wide findings and caveats: Clonality above 26.8% at surgery always came with endoscopic recurrence. Clonal expansions were more frequent in active smokers than non-smokers at surgery.

Remarks on this clone: Its antigen is undetermined.

Roughly 470 nanograms of biopsy DNA per sample underwent TCRB immunosequencing. Sequencing used immunoSEQ multiplex PCR; TCRdb keeps in-frame clones, though not all of them. The sample holds roughly 7,100 clones, roughly 70% seen once. The CDR3 loop spans 14 amino acids. Germline V gene sequence: CDR1 SNHLY, CDR2 FYNNEI. Trimming cost V 3 bases and J 3 bases, with 8 bases left between them. The chain has TRBV2 and TRBJ2-2; no clear D. Sequences were obtained from ileal tissue. This sequence originates from an adult with Crohn's disease. The DNA of the CDR3 is TGTGCCAGCAGTGACAGGCAGGACACCGGGGAGCTGTTTTTT. Its translation is CASSDRQDTGELFF.